Listed below are T cell receptor beta chains from one sample, sequenced in a study of PD-1 blockade in classical Hodgkin lymphoma. The table came from immunoSEQ multiplex PCR; TCRdb's copy has only in-frame clones and leaves some out. The data contain about 93,000 clones, roughly 80% of them singletons. Sequencing was performed on peripheral blood mononuclear cells (PBMCs), taken before the second cycle of nivolumab. Receptors originate from a human donor with classical Hodgkin lymphoma. The CDR3 runs from the conserved cysteine through the conserved F or W. Each record gives: V gene, D gene, J gene, clone size, CDR3 DNA, CDR3 protein. The D gene is left open where the match is weak. A clone size is listed for some rows: how often the clone was seen (once, few, many), or a class if it is expanded.

V: TRBV4-1
D: TRBD2
J: TRBJ2-2
size: .
DNA: TGCGCCAGCAGCCCTTGGGCTAGCGGGAGGGCCGCGAACACCGGGGAGCTGTTTTTT
CDR3: CASSPWASGRAANTGELFF

V: TRBV7-9
D: TRBD1
J: TRBJ1-4
size: .
DNA: TGTGCCAGCAGCCTGGACAGGGTTGAAGAAAAACTGTTTTTT
CDR3: CASSLDRVEEKLFF

V: TRBV2
D: .
J: TRBJ2-2
size: .
DNA: TGTGCCAGCAGTACAATGTACACCGGGGAGCTGTTTTTT
CDR3: CASSTMYTGELFF

V: TRBV29-1
D: .
J: TRBJ2-7
size: once
DNA: TGCAGCGTTGAAGATCCCGCCGAGATCCAGTACTTC
CDR3: CSVEDPAEIQYF

V: TRBV30
D: TRBD1
J: TRBJ1-2
size: .
DNA: TGTGCCTGGAGTGTACAGTGGTGGGACAGGGGGAGTGGAAACTATGGCTACACCTTC
CDR3: CAWSVQWWDRGSGNYGYTF

V: TRBV7-2
D: .
J: TRBJ2-1
size: .
DNA: TGTGCCAGCAGCTTAGCCCCCCGCAATGAGCAGTTCTTC
CDR3: CASSLAPRNEQFF

V: TRBV28
D: .
J: TRBJ1-1
size: .
DNA: TGTGCCAGCAGTTTCCTGGCGGGGAACACTGAAGCTTTCTTT
CDR3: CASSFLAGNTEAFF

V: TRBV5-1
D: .
J: TRBJ2-5
size: .
DNA: TGCGCCAGCAGCTTGGGGGCGAACCAAGAGACCCAGTACTTC
CDR3: CASSLGANQETQYF

V: TRBV28
D: TRBD2
J: TRBJ2-1
size: .
DNA: TGTGCCAGTCTCCGGGAGGACACCGACTACAATGAGCAGTTCTTC
CDR3: CASLREDTDYNEQFF

V: TRBV10-3
D: TRBD1
J: TRBJ2-7
size: .
DNA: TGTGCCATCAGGGCCGGGACAGGGGGCTTGTACGAGCAGTACTTC
CDR3: CAIRAGTGGLYEQYF

V: TRBV6-6
D: .
J: TRBJ2-3
size: .
DNA: TGTGCCAGCAGCCATCCTGTTACTACGCAGTATTTT
CDR3: CASSHPVTTQYF

V: TRBV19
D: TRBD1
J: TRBJ2-5
size: .
DNA: TGTGCCAGTAGTCCTGGACAGGGAGAGACCCAGTACTTC
CDR3: CASSPGQGETQYF

V: TRBV7-2
D: TRBD1
J: TRBJ1-1
size: .
DNA: TGTGCCAGCAGCCCCAGTCGGACAGGGTGGGCTGAAGCTTTCTTT
CDR3: CASSPSRTGWAEAFF

V: TRBV28
D: .
J: TRBJ2-7
size: few
DNA: TGTGCCAGCTCCCGCCGATACGAGCAGTACTTC
CDR3: CASSRRYEQYF

V: TRBV12-5
D: .
J: TRBJ2-7
size: .
DNA: TGTGCTAGTGGTTTGGTCCCTGAGTCCTACGAGCAGTACTTC
CDR3: CASGLVPESYEQYF

V: TRBV9
D: TRBD2
J: TRBJ2-7
size: .
DNA: TGTGCCAGCAGCGTAGAGGCTAGCGGGCCGAAATCCTACGAGCAGTACTTC
CDR3: CASSVEASGPKSYEQYF

V: TRBV2
D: TRBD2
J: TRBJ2-5
size: few
DNA: TGTGCCAGCAGCGGGACTAGCGGGCAAGAGACCCAGTACTTC
CDR3: CASSGTSGQETQYF

V: TRBV30
D: .
J: TRBJ2-5
size: .
DNA: TGTGCCTGGGGATCGGGACGGCACCAAGAGACCCAGTACTTC
CDR3: CAWGSGRHQETQYF

V: TRBV9
D: TRBD2
J: TRBJ2-7
size: .
DNA: TGTGCCAGCAGCCCGCGACTAGCGGGCGTCCACGAGCAGTACTTC
CDR3: CASSPRLAGVHEQYF

V: TRBV2
D: .
J: TRBJ2-2
size: .
DNA: TGTGCCAGCAGCCGGGACGGCAACACCGGGGAGCTGTTTTTT
CDR3: CASSRDGNTGELFF

V: TRBV5-4
D: .
J: TRBJ2-7
size: .
DNA: TGTGCCAGCAGCTTGGGGGGCACGGGTAACGAGCAGTACTTC
CDR3: CASSLGGTGNEQYF

V: TRBV19
D: TRBD1
J: TRBJ1-5
size: few
DNA: TGTGCCAGTAGCCACCGAACACAGGGGGGTGGGCCCCAGCATTTT
CDR3: CASSHRTQGGGPQHF

V: TRBV6-4
D: .
J: TRBJ2-3
size: .
DNA: TGTGCCAGCAGTGACTCAGAAGCTAGCACAGATACGCAGTATTTT
CDR3: CASSDSEASTDTQYF

V: TRBV18
D: .
J: TRBJ2-2
size: .
DNA: TGTGCCAGCTCACTGGCAACCGGGGAGCTGTTTTTT
CDR3: CASSLATGELFF

V: TRBV11-2
D: .
J: TRBJ2-4
size: .
DNA: TGTGCCAGCAGCGCCCGACAGGTTAGGGCGGTGGACATTCAGTACTTC
CDR3: CASSARQVRAVDIQYF

V: TRBV5-1
D: .
J: TRBJ2-7
size: once
DNA: TGCGCCAGCAGCTTGGAACCCAGCAGGAATTACGAGCAGTACTTC
CDR3: CASSLEPSRNYEQYF

V: TRBV19
D: .
J: TRBJ2-1
size: .
DNA: TGTGCCAGTAGTACGAATATCATCAATGAGCAGTTCTTC
CDR3: CASSTNIINEQFF

V: TRBV18
D: .
J: TRBJ2-7
size: .
DNA: TGTGCCAGCTCGCCACGGGACACGGCCTACGAGCAGTACTTC
CDR3: CASSPRDTAYEQYF

V: TRBV5-4
D: .
J: TRBJ1-1
size: .
DNA: TGTGCCAGCAGTTCCGGACAGACTCAGGCTTTCTTT
CDR3: CASSSGQTQAFF

V: TRBV4-2
D: TRBD2
J: TRBJ2-3
size: .
DNA: TGTGCCAGCAGCTCTCGACTAGCTTGGGCAGATACGCAGTATTTT
CDR3: CASSSRLAWADTQYF

V: TRBV7-3
D: .
J: TRBJ2-6
size: .
DNA: TGTGCCAGCAGCCCCCAGGGAGGAGGGGCCAACGTCCTGACTTTC
CDR3: CASSPQGGGANVLTF

V: TRBV15
D: TRBD1
J: TRBJ2-1
size: .
DNA: TGTGCCACCGAGACGGACAGGGGTCACGATGAGCAGTTCTTC
CDR3: CATETDRGHDEQFF

V: TRBV6-5
D: .
J: TRBJ2-7
size: few
DNA: TGTGCCAGTCAAACAGGGATTCTAACCTACGAGCAGTACTTC
CDR3: CASQTGILTYEQYF

V: TRBV10-3
D: .
J: TRBJ1-1
size: .
DNA: TGTGCCATCAGTGAGTCCTGGGGGGAATACTCTTGGAACACTGAAGCTTTCTTT
CDR3: CAISESWGEYSWNTEAFF

V: TRBV6-5
D: .
J: TRBJ2-5
size: .
DNA: TGTGCCAGCAGTTACTTCCGGGGCCAAGAGACCCAGTACTTC
CDR3: CASSYFRGQETQYF

V: TRBV11-1
D: TRBD1
J: TRBJ1-1
size: .
DNA: TGTGCCAGCAGCTTGTACCAGGGGGCGGTTGACACTGAAGCTTTCTTT
CDR3: CASSLYQGAVDTEAFF

V: TRBV5-1
D: TRBD1
J: TRBJ2-1
size: .
DNA: TGCGCCAGCAGCGTTGCGGGACAGGGTTTAGGCAATGAGCAGTTCTTC
CDR3: CASSVAGQGLGNEQFF

V: TRBV7-2
D: .
J: TRBJ2-3
size: .
DNA: TGTGCCAGCAGCTTAGCGCAAGGCGGGGATCGAGATACGCAGTATTTT
CDR3: CASSLAQGGDRDTQYF

V: TRBV28
D: .
J: TRBJ2-7
size: .
DNA: TGTGCCAGTCTCGGGGGCGAGCAGTACTTC
CDR3: CASLGGEQYF

V: TRBV5-6
D: TRBD1
J: TRBJ1-1
size: few
DNA: TGTGCCAGCAGCTCCCGGGACAGGGGCCCCGAAGCTTTCTTT
CDR3: CASSSRDRGPEAFF

V: TRBV30
D: .
J: TRBJ1-1
size: .
DNA: TGTGCCTGGAGTGTGAAGGGAGACACTGAAGCTTTCTTT
CDR3: CAWSVKGDTEAFF

V: TRBV19
D: TRBD1
J: TRBJ2-7
size: many
DNA: TGTGCCAGTAGTATCAGGACAGGGGGCTCCTACGAGCAGTACTTC
CDR3: CASSIRTGGSYEQYF